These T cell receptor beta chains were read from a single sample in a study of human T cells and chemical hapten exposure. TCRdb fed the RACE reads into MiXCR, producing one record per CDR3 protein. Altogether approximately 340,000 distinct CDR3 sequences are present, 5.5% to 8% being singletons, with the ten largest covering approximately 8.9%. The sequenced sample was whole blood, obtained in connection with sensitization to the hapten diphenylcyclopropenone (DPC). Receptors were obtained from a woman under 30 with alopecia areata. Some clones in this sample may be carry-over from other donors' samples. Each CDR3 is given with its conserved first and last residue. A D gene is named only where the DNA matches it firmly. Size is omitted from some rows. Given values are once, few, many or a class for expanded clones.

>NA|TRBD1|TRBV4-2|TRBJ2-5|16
TGTGCCAGCAGCCAAGATCTCCGGGACAGCCAAGAGACCCAGTACTTC
CASSQDLRDSQETQYF
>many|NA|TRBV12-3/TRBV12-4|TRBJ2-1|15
TGTGCCAGCAGTTTAGGACTAGTAGCCTCCAATGAGCAGTTCTTC
CASSLGLVASNEQFF
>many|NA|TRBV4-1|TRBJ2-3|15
TGCGCCAGCAGCCAAATCCGGGACACTAGAATTACGCAGTATTTT
CASSQIRDTRITQYF
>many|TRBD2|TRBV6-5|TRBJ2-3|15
TGTGCCAGCAGTCCTATAGCGGGGGGTACAGATACGCAGTATTTT
CASSPIAGGTDTQYF
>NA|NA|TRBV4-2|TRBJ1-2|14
TGTGCCAGCAGCCGGGTACAGGCCTCCTATGGCTACACCTTC
CASSRVQASYGYTF
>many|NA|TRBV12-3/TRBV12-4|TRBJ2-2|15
TGTGCCAGCAGTTATGGACACGGGAACACCGGGGAGCTGTTTTTT
CASSYGHGNTGELFF
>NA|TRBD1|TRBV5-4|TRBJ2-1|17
TGTGCCAGCAGCTCTGGACAGGGGGCGTCACCTCTCCTTGAGCAGTTCTTC
CASSSGQGASPLLEQFF
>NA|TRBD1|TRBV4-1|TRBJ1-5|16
TGCGCCAGCAGCCAAGTTCTAGGGGGCCGTAATCAGCCCCAGCATTTT
CASSQVLGGRNQPQHF
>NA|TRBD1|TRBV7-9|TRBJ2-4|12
TGTGCCAGCGGCTTAGGGGACAGGGACCGGTACTTC
CASGLGDRDRYF
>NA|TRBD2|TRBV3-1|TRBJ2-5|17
TGTGCCAGCAGCTCCGGTGGGCAGCGGGGGGGCCCAGAGACCCAGTACTTC
CASSSGGQRGGPETQYF
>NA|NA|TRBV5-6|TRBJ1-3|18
TGTGCCAGCAGCTCTTACTATCTGGACACACAAACTGGAAACACCATATATTTT
CASSSYYLDTQTGNTIYF
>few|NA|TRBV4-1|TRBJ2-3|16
TGCGCCAGCAGCCAAGATCCAGCGATGAACACAGATACGCAGTATTTT
CASSQDPAMNTDTQYF
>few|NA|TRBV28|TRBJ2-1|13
TGTGCCAGCAGTCGCGAGACTTACAATGAGCAGTTCTTC
CASSRETYNEQFF
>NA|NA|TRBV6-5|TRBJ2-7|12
TGTGCCAGCGGGCGCGGGAACTACGAGCAGTACTTC
CASGRGNYEQYF
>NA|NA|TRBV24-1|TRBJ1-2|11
TGTGCCACCAGTGATGGCTATGGCTACACCTTC
CATSDGYGYTF
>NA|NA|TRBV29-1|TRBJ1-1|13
TGCAGCGTTGAACGTGGGGGGAACACTGAAGCTTTCTTT
CSVERGGNTEAFF
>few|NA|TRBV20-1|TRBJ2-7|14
TGCAGTGCTAGAGATTCGTCAGGCCCCGCCGAGCAGTACTTC
CSARDSSGPAEQYF
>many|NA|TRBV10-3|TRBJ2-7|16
TGTGCCATCAGTGACTACGGGGGCCCGGAGTTTCGGGAGCAGTACTTC
CAISDYGGPEFREQYF
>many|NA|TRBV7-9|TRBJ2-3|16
TGTGCCAGCAGCTATTTCGGCGGGGGCCGGACAGATACGCAGTATTTT
CASSYFGGGRTDTQYF
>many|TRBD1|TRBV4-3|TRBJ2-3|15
TGCGCCAGCAGCCAGGGTACAGGGGTTTCGGATACGCAGTATTTT
CASSQGTGVSDTQYF
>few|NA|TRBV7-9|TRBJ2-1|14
TGTGCCAGCAGCTTCCGGGACTCCTTCAATGAGCAGTTCTTC
CASSFRDSFNEQFF
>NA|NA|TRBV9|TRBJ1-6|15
TGTGCCAGCAGCGTAATGGGCTCCTATAATTCACCCCTCCACTTT
CASSVMGSYNSPLHF
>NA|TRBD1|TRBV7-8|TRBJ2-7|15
TGTGCCAGCAGCGAAGGAGGGACAGGGCGGTACGAGCAGTACTTC
CASSEGGTGRYEQYF
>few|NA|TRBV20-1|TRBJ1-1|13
TGCAGTGTTTGGGTAGGGGAGGTTACTGAAGCTTTCTTT
CSVWVGEVTEAFF
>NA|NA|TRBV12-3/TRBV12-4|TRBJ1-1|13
TGTGCCAGCAGTTTAATCGGGGGTACTGAAGCTTTCTTT
CASSLIGGTEAFF
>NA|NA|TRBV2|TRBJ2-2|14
TGTGCCAGCTCCGGGGGCGCGATCACCGGGGAGCTGTTTTTT
CASSGGAITGELFF
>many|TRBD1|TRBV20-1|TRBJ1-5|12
TGCAGTGCACGTACAGGGGATCAGCCCCAGCATTTT
CSARTGDQPQHF
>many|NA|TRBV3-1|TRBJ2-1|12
TGTGCCAGCAGCCCAACTCGGGGTGAGCAGTTCTTC
CASSPTRGEQFF
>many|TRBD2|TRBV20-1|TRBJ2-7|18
TGCAGTGCTAGCCGTCCGGGACTAGCGGGGCGAAGCTCCTACGAGCAGTACTTC
CSASRPGLAGRSSYEQYF
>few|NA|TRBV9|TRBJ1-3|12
TGTGCCAGCAGCCTATCCCAGGACACCATATATTTT
CASSLSQDTIYF
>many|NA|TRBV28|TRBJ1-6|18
TGTGCCAGCAGTGGAACCGACTTGAGACAGCCGTATAATTCACCCCTCCACTTT
CASSGTDLRQPYNSPLHF
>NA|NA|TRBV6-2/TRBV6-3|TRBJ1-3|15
TGTGCCAGCATCCAACAGGGTCTTTCTGGAAACACCATATATTTT
CASIQQGLSGNTIYF
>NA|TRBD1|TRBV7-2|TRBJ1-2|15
TGTGCCAGCAGCCAACAGGGGGTCCTACTCTATGGCTACACCTTC
CASSQQGVLLYGYTF
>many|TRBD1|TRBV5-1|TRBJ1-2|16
TGCGCCAGCAGCTTGGATTCAGGGGACAGGCGGTATGGCTACACCTTC
CASSLDSGDRRYGYTF
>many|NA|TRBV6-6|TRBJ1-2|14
TGTGCCAGCAGGAGCGACGAAATGAGCTATGGCTACACCTTC
CASRSDEMSYGYTF
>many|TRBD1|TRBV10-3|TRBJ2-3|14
TGTGCCAGCAAAAGACAGGGCGACGCAGATACGCAGTATTTT
CASKRQGDADTQYF
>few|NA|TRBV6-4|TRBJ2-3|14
TGTGCCAGCAGTGACGGGGGTCGGACAGATACGCAGTATTTT
CASSDGGRTDTQYF
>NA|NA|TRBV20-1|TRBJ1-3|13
TGCAGTGCTTACCCCGGGACTTCAGACACCATATATTTT
CSAYPGTSDTIYF
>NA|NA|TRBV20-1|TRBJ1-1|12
TGCAGTGCTAGACCAGGGGACACTGAAGCTTTCTTT
CSARPGDTEAFF
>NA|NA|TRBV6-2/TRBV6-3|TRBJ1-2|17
TGTGCCAGCAGTGCTACTACCCCCGGGACTGCTACTTATGGCTACACCTTC
CASSATTPGTATYGYTF
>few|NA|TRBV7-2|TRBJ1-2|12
TGTGCCAGCAGCCTGATTCCCTATGGCTACACCTTC
CASSLIPYGYTF
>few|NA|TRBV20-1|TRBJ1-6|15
TGCAGTGCTAGAGTCCTTACGGGGTATAATTCACCCCTCCACTTT
CSARVLTGYNSPLHF
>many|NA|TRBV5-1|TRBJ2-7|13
TGCGCCAGCAGCTTCACGCGCCCCTACGAGCAGTACTTC
CASSFTRPYEQYF
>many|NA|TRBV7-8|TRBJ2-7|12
TGTGCCAGCAGCACCGGCCACTACGAGCAGTACTTC
CASSTGHYEQYF
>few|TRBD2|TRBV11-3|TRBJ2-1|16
TGTGCCAGCAGTCCCGGACTAGCGGGTCGGTACAATGAGCAGTTCTTC
CASSPGLAGRYNEQFF
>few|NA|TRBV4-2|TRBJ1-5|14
TGTGCCAGCAGCCAAGTCATGGGGACTCAGCCCCAGCATTTT
CASSQVMGTQPQHF
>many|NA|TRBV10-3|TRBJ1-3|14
TGTGCCATCAGTGATAGGAGCTCTGGAAACACCATATATTTT
CAISDRSSGNTIYF
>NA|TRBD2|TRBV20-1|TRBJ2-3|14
TGCAGTGCTAGAGATCCCGCGGGGGGAGATACGCAGTATTTT
CSARDPAGGDTQYF
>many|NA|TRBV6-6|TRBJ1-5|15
TGTGCCAGCAGTTACGAGGGGACACTCAATCAGCCCCAGCATTTT
CASSYEGTLNQPQHF
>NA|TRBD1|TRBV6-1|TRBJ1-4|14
TGTGCCAGCAGTGTCTCCGACAGGGATGAAAAACTGTTTTTT
CASSVSDRDEKLFF
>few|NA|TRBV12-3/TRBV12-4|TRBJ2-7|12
TGTGCCAGCAGTCCCGGACTCTACGAGCAGTACTTC
CASSPGLYEQYF
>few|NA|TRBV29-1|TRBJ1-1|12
TGCAGCGTCGCAGGGTCGTCGACTGAAGCTTTCTTT
CSVAGSSTEAFF
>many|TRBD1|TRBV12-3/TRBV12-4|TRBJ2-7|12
TGTGCCAGCAGTTGGGACAGGGCTGGGCAGTACTTC
CASSWDRAGQYF